This TCR beta chain emerged from a study of beta chain features in type 1 diabetes. Study summary: Across every sample, around 98 million sorted cells were examined in total.

The isolated RNA, all of it, was reverse transcribed, so expressed TCRB transcripts were what got sequenced. The protocol was immunoSEQ multiplex PCR, while the TCRdb copy is restricted to in-frame clones and leaves out a portion. The sample carries around 350,000 clones, roughly 13% recorded once. J was trimmed by 6 bases and V by 0 bases; bases with no gene match: 3. The CDR3 runs to 15 residues. The germline V gene encodes CDR1 ENHRY and CDR2 SYGVKD. This clone showed up just a few times. Its antigen is as yet unknown. Study conclusions and caveats: cDNA-based reads could over-represent cells with high TCR expression. Patients with type 1 diabetes showed fewer VDJ junction insertions and more deletions.

V usage is TRBV10-3 and J usage is TRBJ2-1; 9 bases fit TRBD1. This receptor was identified in a man younger than 35 in good health. The sample consisted of naive CD4+ T cells from blood. The CDR3: CAISESGQGSNEQFF. For the CDR3, the DNA is TGTGCCATCAGTGAGTCGGGACAGGGTTCCAATGAGCAGTTCTTC.